A selection of T cell receptor beta chains follows, all from one sample in a study of cytomegalovirus exposure and HLA in healthy donors. Profiling relied on immunoSEQ multiplex PCR, and the TCRdb table lists in-frame clones only, not all of them. The profile shows about 130,000 clones, around 83% of them singletons. Source material: PBMCs. These receptors were taken from a woman aged 45 to 65 in good health and CMV-seropositive. CDR3s include the opening cysteine and the closing phenylalanine or tryptophan. Size is stated for part of the rows, as once, few or many counts, or as a class when the clone is expanded.

j_gene: TRBJ1-2
abundance: -
v_gene: TRBV29-1
CDR3aa: CSVAGQGLSQGGYTF

j_gene: TRBJ1-5
abundance: -
v_gene: TRBV7-6
CDR3aa: CASSFGTGRNQPQHF

j_gene: TRBJ1-4
abundance: -
v_gene: TRBV18
CDR3aa: CASSPPGNRGEKLFF

j_gene: TRBJ2-5
abundance: -
v_gene: TRBV19
CDR3aa: CASSSHQERETQYF

j_gene: TRBJ2-7
abundance: -
v_gene: TRBV2
CDR3aa: CASYRSYEQYF

j_gene: TRBJ1-5
abundance: -
v_gene: TRBV28
CDR3aa: CASASGRRGNQPQHF

j_gene: TRBJ1-3
abundance: -
v_gene: TRBV4-3
CDR3aa: CASSQVRGTVPPPGNTIYF

j_gene: TRBJ2-7
abundance: once
v_gene: TRBV25-1
CDR3aa: CASTGQGGLEYF

j_gene: TRBJ2-1
abundance: few
v_gene: TRBV6-5
CDR3aa: CASSQGQGASNEQFF

j_gene: TRBJ1-5
abundance: -
v_gene: TRBV4-3
CDR3aa: CASSQQYDGGQPQHF

j_gene: TRBJ2-1
abundance: -
v_gene: TRBV10-3
CDR3aa: CAIRPLAGTSAIF

j_gene: TRBJ1-1
abundance: -
v_gene: TRBV28
CDR3aa: CASSFETMTFRRAFF

j_gene: TRBJ2-1
abundance: -
v_gene: TRBV5-1
CDR3aa: CASSLGGTVFDEQFF

j_gene: TRBJ2-7
abundance: -
v_gene: TRBV28
CDR3aa: CASSFGGVRGYEQYF

j_gene: TRBJ1-4
abundance: -
v_gene: TRBV7-9
CDR3aa: CASSLDRVSEKLFF

j_gene: TRBJ1-1
abundance: -
v_gene: TRBV18
CDR3aa: CASSPLRGGMNTEAFF

j_gene: TRBJ2-1
abundance: -
v_gene: TRBV5-1
CDR3aa: CASSLALKNNEQFF

j_gene: TRBJ2-1
abundance: -
v_gene: TRBV10-3
CDR3aa: CAIRREVNDEQFF

j_gene: TRBJ1-4
abundance: -
v_gene: TRBV28
CDR3aa: CASSSAVRGVEKLFF

j_gene: TRBJ2-7
abundance: -
v_gene: TRBV2
CDR3aa: CASSEDGGSYYEQYF

j_gene: TRBJ2-5
abundance: -
v_gene: TRBV18
CDR3aa: CASSATGGQETQYF

j_gene: TRBJ2-5
abundance: -
v_gene: TRBV4-1
CDR3aa: CASSQGEGRETQYF

j_gene: TRBJ2-1
abundance: -
v_gene: TRBV4-1
CDR3aa: CASSQDTLGLAGQYNEQFF

j_gene: TRBJ2-1
abundance: -
v_gene: TRBV30
CDR3aa: CAWSHSFYGNNEQFF